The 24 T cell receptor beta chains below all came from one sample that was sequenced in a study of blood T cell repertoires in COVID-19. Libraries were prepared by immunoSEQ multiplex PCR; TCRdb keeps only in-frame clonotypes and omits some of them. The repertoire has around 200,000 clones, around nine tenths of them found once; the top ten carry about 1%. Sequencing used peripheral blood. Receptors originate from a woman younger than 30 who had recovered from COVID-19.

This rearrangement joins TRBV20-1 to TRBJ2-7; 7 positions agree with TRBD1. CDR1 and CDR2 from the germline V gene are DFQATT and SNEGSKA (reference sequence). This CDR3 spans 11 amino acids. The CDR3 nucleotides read TGCAGGGGGACAGCGGTCTACGAGCAGTACTTC. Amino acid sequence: CRGTAVYEQYF.

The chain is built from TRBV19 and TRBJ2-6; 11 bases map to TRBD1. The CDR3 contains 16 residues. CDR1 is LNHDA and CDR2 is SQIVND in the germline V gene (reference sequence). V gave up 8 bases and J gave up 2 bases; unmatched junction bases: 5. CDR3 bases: TGTGCCAGTGGGCCGGGACAGGGGGCTGGGGCCAACGTCCTGACTTTC. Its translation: CASGPGQGAGANVLTF.

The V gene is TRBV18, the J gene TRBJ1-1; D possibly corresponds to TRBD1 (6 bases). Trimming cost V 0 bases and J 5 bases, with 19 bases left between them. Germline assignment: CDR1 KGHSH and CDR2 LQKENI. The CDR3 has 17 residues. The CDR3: CASSPPFGTTVQTEAFF. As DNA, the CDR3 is TGTGCCAGCTCACCACCGTTTGGGACAACGGTTCAAACTGAAGCTTTCTTT. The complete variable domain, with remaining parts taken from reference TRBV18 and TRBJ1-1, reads NAGVMQNPRHLVRRRGQEARLRCSPMKGHSHVYWYRQLPEEGLKFMVYLQKENIIDESGMPKERFSAEFPKEGPSILRIQQVVRGDSAAYFCASSPPFGTTVQTEAFFGQGTRLTVV.

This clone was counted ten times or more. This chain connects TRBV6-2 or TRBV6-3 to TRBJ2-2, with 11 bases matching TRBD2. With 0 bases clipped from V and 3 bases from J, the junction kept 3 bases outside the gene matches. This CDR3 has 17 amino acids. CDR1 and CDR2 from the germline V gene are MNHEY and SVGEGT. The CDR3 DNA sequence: TGTGCCAGCAGTTACTCGGCTAGCGGGGGGTACACCGGGGAGCTGTTTTTT. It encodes CASSYSASGGYTGELFF.

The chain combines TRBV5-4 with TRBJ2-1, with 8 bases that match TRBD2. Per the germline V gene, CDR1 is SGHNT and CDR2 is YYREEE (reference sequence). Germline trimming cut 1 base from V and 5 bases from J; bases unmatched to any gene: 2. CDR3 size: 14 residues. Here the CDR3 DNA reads TGTGCCAGCAGCTTGCGGGGGGGTAACAATGAGCAGTTCTTC. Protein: CASSLRGGNNEQFF. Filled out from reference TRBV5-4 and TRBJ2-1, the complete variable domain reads ETGVTQSPTHLIKTRGQQVTLRCSSQSGHNTVSWYQQALGQGPQFIFQYYREEENGRGNFPPRFSGLQFPNYSSELNVNALELDDSALYLCASSLRGGNNEQFFGPGTRLTVL.

The CDR3 DNA reads TGTGCCAGCAGGCTAACAGGGGCCCCTAATGAAAAACTGTTTTTT. Translating gives CASRLTGAPNEKLFF. The chain links TRBV13 to TRBJ1-4; 7 bases line up with TRBD1. Germline loops: CDR1 PRHDT, CDR2 FYEKMQ (reference sequence). V was clipped by 6 bases and J by 3 bases; unmatched bases: 7. This CDR3 has 15 residues. The full variable domain, completed using reference TRBV13 and TRBJ1-4, is AAGVIQSPRHLIKEKRETATLKCYPIPRHDTVYWYQQGPGQDPQFLISFYEKMQSDKGSIPDRFSAQQFSDYHSELNMSSLELGDSALYFCASRLTGAPNEKLFFGSGTQLSVL.

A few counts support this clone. This CDR3 reads CASSPGGPRRETQYF. The CDR3 DNA is TGTGCCAGCTCACCGGGGGGGCCGCGACGGGAGACCCAGTACTTC. The chain employs TRBV18 and TRBJ2-5; D might be TRBD2 (7 bases). The ends were cut back, 3 bases at V and 5 bases at J, with 16 bases in the middle. Germline values: CDR1 KGHSH, CDR2 LQKENI. This CDR3 contains 15 residues.

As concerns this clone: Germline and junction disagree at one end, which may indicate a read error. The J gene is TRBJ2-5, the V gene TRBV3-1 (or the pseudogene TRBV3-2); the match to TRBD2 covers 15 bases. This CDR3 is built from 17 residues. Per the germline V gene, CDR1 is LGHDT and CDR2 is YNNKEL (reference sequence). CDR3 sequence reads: CASSQEGGLAGGRHEDF. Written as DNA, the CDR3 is TGTGCCAGCAGCCAAGAAGGGGGACTAGCGGGAGGTCGCCATGAAGACTTC.

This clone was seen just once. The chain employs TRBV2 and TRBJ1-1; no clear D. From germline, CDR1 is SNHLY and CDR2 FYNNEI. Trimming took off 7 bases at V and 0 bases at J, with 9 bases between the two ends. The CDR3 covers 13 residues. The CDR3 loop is CASTSGVNTEAFF. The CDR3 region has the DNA TGTGCCAGCACCTCAGGTGTGAACACTGAAGCTTTCTTT.

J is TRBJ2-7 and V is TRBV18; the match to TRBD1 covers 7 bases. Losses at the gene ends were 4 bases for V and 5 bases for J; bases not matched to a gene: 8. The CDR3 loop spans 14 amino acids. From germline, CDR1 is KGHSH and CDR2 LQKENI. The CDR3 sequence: CASSLGTDGNEQYV. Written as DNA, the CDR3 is TGTGCCAGCTCACTAGGGACAGATGGGAACGAGCAGTACGTC.

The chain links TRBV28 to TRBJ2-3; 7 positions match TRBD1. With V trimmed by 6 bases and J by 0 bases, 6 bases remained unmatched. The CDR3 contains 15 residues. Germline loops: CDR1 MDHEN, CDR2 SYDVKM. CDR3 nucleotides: TGTGCCAGCAGGGTAGGGGGCGCTAGCACAGATACGCAGTATTTT. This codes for CASRVGGASTDTQYF.

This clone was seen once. CDR3: CATHPRGTGGTGELFF. The CDR3 DNA reads as TGTGCCACCCACCCCCGGGGGACAGGGGGCACCGGGGAGCTGTTTTTT. The V call is TRBV19, the J call TRBJ2-2; 11 bases are a match to TRBD1. Germline assignment: CDR1 LNHDA and CDR2 SQIVND (reference sequence). V lost 10 bases to trimming and J lost 4 bases; unmatched junction nucleotides: 11. The CDR3 consists of 16 residues.

The CDR3 protein is CASSRTSGTTDTQYF. CDR3 nucleotide sequence: TGCGCCAGCAGCCGGACTAGCGGAACCACAGATACGCAGTATTTT. This chain joins TRBV5-1 and TRBJ2-3, with 10 nucleotides matching TRBD2. Per germline, CDR1 SGHRS and CDR2 YFSETQ. After removal of 4 bases from V and 2 bases from J, the junction contained 4 bases not matched to a gene. The CDR3 consists of 15 residues.

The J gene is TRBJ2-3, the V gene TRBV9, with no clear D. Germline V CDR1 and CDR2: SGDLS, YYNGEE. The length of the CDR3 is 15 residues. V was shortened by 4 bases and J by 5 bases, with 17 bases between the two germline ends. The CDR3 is CASSPRQPRLDTQYF. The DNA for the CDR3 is TGTGCCAGCAGCCCACGACAACCGCGTTTAGATACGCAGTATTTT.

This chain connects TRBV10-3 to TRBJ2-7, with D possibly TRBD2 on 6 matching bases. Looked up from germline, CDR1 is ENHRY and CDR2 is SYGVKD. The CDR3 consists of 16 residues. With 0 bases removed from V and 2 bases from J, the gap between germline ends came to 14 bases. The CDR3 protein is CAISESSGAGPYEQYV. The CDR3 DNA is TGTGCCATCAGTGAGTCGTCGGGAGCGGGTCCCTACGAGCAGTACGTC.

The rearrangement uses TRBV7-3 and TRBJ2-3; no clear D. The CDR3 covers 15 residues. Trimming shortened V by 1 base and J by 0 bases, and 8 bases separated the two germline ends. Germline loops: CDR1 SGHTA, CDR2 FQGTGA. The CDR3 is CASSLKPISTDTQYF. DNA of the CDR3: TGTGCCAGCAGCTTAAAGCCGATAAGCACAGATACGCAGTATTTT.

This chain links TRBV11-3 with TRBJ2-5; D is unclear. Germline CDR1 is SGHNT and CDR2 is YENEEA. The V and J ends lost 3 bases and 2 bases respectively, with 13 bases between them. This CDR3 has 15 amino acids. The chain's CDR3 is CASSFSGGIQETQYF. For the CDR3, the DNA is TGTGCCAGCAGCTTTTCCGGCGGCATACAAGAGACCCAGTACTTC.

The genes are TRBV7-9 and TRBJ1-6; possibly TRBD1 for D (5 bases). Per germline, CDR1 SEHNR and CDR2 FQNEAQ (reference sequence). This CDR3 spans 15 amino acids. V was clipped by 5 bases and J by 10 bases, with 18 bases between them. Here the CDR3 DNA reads TGTGCCAGCAGCCCGATGGACCTCGGGGGGTCACCCCTCCACTTT. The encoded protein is CASSPMDLGGSPLHF.

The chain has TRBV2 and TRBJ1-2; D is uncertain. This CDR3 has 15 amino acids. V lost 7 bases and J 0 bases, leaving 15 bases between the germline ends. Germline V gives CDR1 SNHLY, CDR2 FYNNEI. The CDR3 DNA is TGTGCCAGCAACCCGACCCCTCAGGCTAACTATGGCTACACCTTC. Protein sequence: CASNPTPQANYGYTF.

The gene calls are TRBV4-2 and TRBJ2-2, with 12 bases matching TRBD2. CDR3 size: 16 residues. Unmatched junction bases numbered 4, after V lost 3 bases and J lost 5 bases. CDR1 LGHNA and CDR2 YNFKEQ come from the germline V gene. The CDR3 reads CASSQGTSGWTGELFF. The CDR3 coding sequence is TGTGCCAGCAGCCAGGGGACTAGCGGGTGGACCGGGGAGCTGTTTTTT.

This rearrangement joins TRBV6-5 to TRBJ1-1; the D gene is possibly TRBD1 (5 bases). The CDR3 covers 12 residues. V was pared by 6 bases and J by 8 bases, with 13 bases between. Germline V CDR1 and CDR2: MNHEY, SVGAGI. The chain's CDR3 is CASRDAGIEAFF. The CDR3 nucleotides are TGTGCCAGCAGGGACGCAGGGATCGAAGCTTTCTTT.

In DNA form, the CDR3 reads TGTGCCAGCATCCGACTAGCGGGGGGGCGCGAGACCCAGTACTTC. Translation: CASIRLAGGRETQYF. J is TRBJ2-5 and V is TRBV6-5; 14 bases agree with TRBD2. Germline V lookup: CDR1 MNHEY, CDR2 SVGAGI. The CDR3 is 15 residues long. V dropped 7 bases and J dropped 5; count of bases not matched to a gene: 6.

CDR3 loop: CASSLGLAGVSYEQYF. CDR3 nucleotides: TGTGCCAGCAGCTTAGGCCTAGCGGGAGTCTCCTACGAGCAGTACTTC. The chain links TRBV7-6 to TRBJ2-7; 10 nucleotides agree with TRBD2. V gave up 1 base and J gave up 0 bases; unmatched junction bases: 3. The CDR3 is made up of 16 amino acids. Germline V CDR1 and CDR2: SGHVS, FNYEAQ.

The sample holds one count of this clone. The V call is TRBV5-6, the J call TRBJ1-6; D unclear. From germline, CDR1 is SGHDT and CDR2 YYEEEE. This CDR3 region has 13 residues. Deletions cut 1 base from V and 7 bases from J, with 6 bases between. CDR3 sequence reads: CASSLRVNSPLHF. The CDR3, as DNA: TGTGCCAGCAGCTTGCGAGTCAATTCACCCCTCCACTTT.